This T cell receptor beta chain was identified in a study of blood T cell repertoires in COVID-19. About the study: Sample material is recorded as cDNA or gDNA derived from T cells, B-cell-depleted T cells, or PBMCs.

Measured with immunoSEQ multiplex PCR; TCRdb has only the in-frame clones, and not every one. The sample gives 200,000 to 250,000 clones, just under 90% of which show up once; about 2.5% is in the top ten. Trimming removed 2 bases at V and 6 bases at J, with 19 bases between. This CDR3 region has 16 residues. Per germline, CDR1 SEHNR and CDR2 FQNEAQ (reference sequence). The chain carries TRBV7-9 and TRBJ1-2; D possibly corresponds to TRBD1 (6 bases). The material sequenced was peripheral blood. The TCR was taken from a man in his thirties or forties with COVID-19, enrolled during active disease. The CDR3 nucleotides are TGTGCCAGCAGCTTACTGGCAGGGGAAAGGAGAGATGGCTACACCTTC. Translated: CASSLLAGERRDGYTF.